One sample yielded the 5 T cell receptor beta chains listed below, sequenced in a study of T cells in tuberculosis. Measured with immunoSEQ multiplex PCR; TCRdb has only the in-frame clones, and not every one. The sample holds 30,000 to 40,000 clones, approximately 93% seen once. Described time point: new active TB diagnosis, blood taken before or within 7 days of starting treatment. The specimen comprised PBMCs, sampled at tuberculosis diagnosis. The receptors derive from an adult with tuberculosis.

This sequence joins TRBV6-1 and TRBJ2-7, with 8 bases matching TRBD1. V lost 4 bases to trimming and J lost 2 bases; unmatched junction nucleotides: 1. Germline V lookup: CDR1 MNHNS, CDR2 SASEGT. The CDR3 has 13 amino acids. CDR3 nucleotide sequence: TGTGCCAGCAGTGTGACAGGGGCCTACGAGCAGTACTTC. This encodes CASSVTGAYEQYF.

This rearrangement joins TRBV7-2 to TRBJ2-7; weak D call: TRBD1 (6 bases). Trimming stripped 5 bases from V and 0 bases from J, with 14 bases between. Per germline, CDR1 SGHTA and CDR2 FQGNSA. The CDR3 spans 15 residues. The CDR3 region is CASSVTQGNSYEQYF. The CDR3 DNA sequence: TGTGCCAGCAGCGTCACACAGGGCAACTCCTACGAGCAGTACTTC.

V gene TRBV7-2 combines with J gene TRBJ1-2; D is unresolved. V was shortened by 2 bases and J by 4 bases, with 14 bases between the two germline ends. The CDR3 sequence is 15 residues long. Germline V gene data show CDR1 as SGHTA and CDR2 as FQGNSA. As DNA, the CDR3 is TGTGCCAGCAGCTTAAGGCTCTTAGCGGCCTATGGCTACACCTTC. Translated, it gives CASSLRLLAAYGYTF.

The genes are TRBV7-6 and TRBJ2-1, with TRBD1 as a possible D gene (5 bases). Germline V gene data show CDR1 as SGHVS and CDR2 as FNYEAQ. The CDR3 runs to 18 residues. Trimming left V 1 base short and J 1 base short, with 17 bases between. CDR3 sequence: CASSLEGPQGRSYNEQFF. DNA of the CDR3: TGTGCCAGCAGCTTAGAAGGACCTCAGGGCCGTTCCTACAATGAGCAGTTCTTC.

This rearrangement joins TRBV5-1 to TRBJ2-2; D ambiguous. The CDR3 runs to 14 residues. Germline CDR1 and CDR2: SGHRS and YFSETQ. V was cut by 0 bases and J by 0 bases, with 3 bases left in between. CDR3 residues: CASSLASNTGELFF. CDR3 in DNA: TGCGCCAGCAGCTTGGCGTCGAACACCGGGGAGCTGTTTTTT.